Listed below are T cell receptor beta chains from one sample, sequenced in a study of T cell repertoires in cytomegalovirus infection. MiXCR, applied by TCRdb to the reads, yields one record per CDR3 protein. The sample includes roughly 990,000 distinct CDR3 sequences, about a third seen only once; the top ten take more than 13%. These receptors are not linked to any known antigen. The source material was cultured CD8+ T cells from PBMCs, sampled from culture after CMV antigen stimulation. These receptors came from a human donor in good health (CMV status not recorded). Some clones in this sample may be carry-over from other donors' samples. CDR3s include the opening cysteine and the closing phenylalanine or tryptophan. D genes are given only for firm matches. The size entry is marked missing in some rows and otherwise reads once, few, many or a size class.

d_call: TRBD1; j_call: TRBJ2-1; clone_size: few; v_call: TRBV6-5; cdr3_aa: CASSYTPTGSYNEQFF; cdr3_nt: TGTGCCAGCAGTTACACCCCGACAGGGTCCTACAATGAGCAGTTCTTC
d_call: NA; j_call: TRBJ1-2; clone_size: many; v_call: TRBV7-2; cdr3_aa: CASSSHDTNYGYTF; cdr3_nt: TGTGCCAGCAGCTCCCACGACACAAACTATGGCTACACCTTC
d_call: NA; j_call: TRBJ2-5; clone_size: NA; v_call: TRBV7-9; cdr3_aa: CVSSQRETQYF; cdr3_nt: TGTGTCAGCAGCCAAAGAGAGACCCAGTACTTC
d_call: NA; j_call: TRBJ2-3; clone_size: few; v_call: TRBV7-3; cdr3_aa: CASSLTGSGTDTQYF; cdr3_nt: TGTGCCAGCAGCTTAACAGGTAGCGGCACAGATACGCAGTATTTT
d_call: TRBD1; j_call: TRBJ2-5; clone_size: once; v_call: TRBV6-8; cdr3_aa: CASSYYGTGVETQYF; cdr3_nt: TGTGCCAGCAGTTACTACGGCACAGGGGTAGAGACCCAGTACTTC
d_call: NA; j_call: TRBJ1-2; clone_size: NA; v_call: TRBV6-1; cdr3_aa: CASHQGSYGYTF; cdr3_nt: TGTGCCAGCCATCAGGGCTCCTATGGCTACACCTTC
d_call: NA; j_call: TRBJ1-6; clone_size: NA; v_call: TRBV27; cdr3_aa: CASSPEWGSPLHF; cdr3_nt: TGTGCCAGCAGCCCGGAGTGGGGTTCACCCCTCCACTTT
d_call: NA; j_call: TRBJ2-6; clone_size: NA; v_call: TRBV4-1; cdr3_aa: CASSHTTGSGANVLTF; cdr3_nt: TGCGCCAGCAGCCATACCACAGGGTCTGGGGCCAACGTCCTGACTTTC
d_call: NA; j_call: TRBJ2-7; clone_size: NA; v_call: TRBV4-1; cdr3_aa: CASSQEPLSPYEQYF; cdr3_nt: TGCGCCAGCAGCCAAGAACCCCTCTCCCCCTACGAGCAGTACTTC
d_call: TRBD1; j_call: TRBJ1-2; clone_size: NA; v_call: TRBV12-5; cdr3_aa: CASGIRGPNYGYTF; cdr3_nt: TGTGCTAGTGGGATCAGGGGGCCTAACTATGGCTACACCTTC
d_call: NA; j_call: TRBJ2-2; clone_size: NA; v_call: TRBV10-3; cdr3_aa: CAIMGGRSGELFF; cdr3_nt: TGTGCCATCATGGGGGGCAGAAGCGGGGAGCTGTTTTTT
d_call: NA; j_call: TRBJ2-1; clone_size: few; v_call: TRBV2; cdr3_aa: CASSTGGGNEQFF; cdr3_nt: TGTGCCAGCAGCACGGGGGGCGGCAATGAGCAGTTCTTC
d_call: TRBD2; j_call: TRBJ2-5; clone_size: many; v_call: TRBV6-6; cdr3_aa: CASSRLAGGRETQYF; cdr3_nt: TGTGCCAGCAGCAGATTAGCGGGGGGGCGAGAGACCCAGTACTTC
d_call: NA; j_call: TRBJ2-1; clone_size: NA; v_call: TRBV15; cdr3_aa: CATEGARYNEQFF; cdr3_nt: TGTGCCACCGAAGGGGCGCGGTACAATGAGCAGTTCTTC
d_call: TRBD2; j_call: TRBJ2-3; clone_size: few; v_call: TRBV27; cdr3_aa: CASSLWPRREATDTQYF; cdr3_nt: TGTGCCAGCAGTTTATGGCCGCGGCGGGAGGCCACAGATACGCAGTATTTT
d_call: TRBD2; j_call: TRBJ2-5; clone_size: once; v_call: TRBV12-3/TRBV12-4; cdr3_aa: CASSAGTSGGLQETQYF; cdr3_nt: TGTGCCAGCAGTGCCGGGACTAGCGGGGGGTTGCAAGAGACCCAGTACTTC
d_call: NA; j_call: TRBJ2-6; clone_size: NA; v_call: TRBV20-1; cdr3_aa: CSARPFGANVLTF; cdr3_nt: TGCAGTGCTAGGCCCTTTGGGGCCAACGTCCTGACTTTC
d_call: NA; j_call: TRBJ1-5; clone_size: NA; v_call: TRBV4-1; cdr3_aa: CASSQVEQGNNQTQHF; cdr3_nt: TGCGCCAGCAGCCAAGTAGAACAGGGAAACAATCAGACCCAGCATTTT
d_call: NA; j_call: TRBJ2-1; clone_size: NA; v_call: TRBV5-3; cdr3_aa: CASSLLEEQFF; cdr3_nt: TGTGCCAGCAGCTTGCTGGAGGAGCAGTTCTTC
d_call: NA; j_call: TRBJ1-5; clone_size: NA; v_call: TRBV7-6; cdr3_aa: CASSLVQGRDQPQHF; cdr3_nt: TGTGCCAGCAGCTTAGTTCAGGGTAGGGATCAGCCCCAGCATTTT
d_call: TRBD1; j_call: TRBJ1-2; clone_size: NA; v_call: TRBV10-2; cdr3_aa: CASSTAAQGLHGYTF; cdr3_nt: TGCGCCAGCTCTACTGCTGCACAGGGGCTTCATGGCTACACCTTC
d_call: NA; j_call: TRBJ1-2; clone_size: many; v_call: TRBV7-2; cdr3_aa: CASSLGQGSNYGYTF; cdr3_nt: TGTGCCAGCAGCTTAGGCCAGGGCTCTAACTATGGCTACACCTTC
d_call: TRBD1; j_call: TRBJ1-2; clone_size: few; v_call: TRBV28; cdr3_aa: CASSPPAYRGRGSGYTF; cdr3_nt: TGTGCCAGCAGCCCCCCAGCGTACAGGGGGCGCGGAAGTGGCTACACCTTC
d_call: NA; j_call: TRBJ1-1; clone_size: NA; v_call: TRBV28; cdr3_aa: CASSSGWVMNTEAFF; cdr3_nt: TGTGCCAGCAGCTCAGGGTGGGTTATGAACACTGAAGCTTTCTTT
d_call: NA; j_call: TRBJ2-5; clone_size: once; v_call: TRBV28; cdr3_aa: CASSSDSSGETQYF; cdr3_nt: TGTGCCAGCAGCTCCGACAGCTCGGGTGAGACCCAGTACTTC
d_call: NA; j_call: TRBJ1-3; clone_size: NA; v_call: TRBV6-6; cdr3_aa: CASSYGWPDSSGNTIYF; cdr3_nt: TGTGCCAGCAGTTACGGGTGGCCGGACAGCTCTGGAAACACCATATATTTT
d_call: NA; j_call: TRBJ1-5; clone_size: NA; v_call: TRBV27; cdr3_aa: CASSLFLGNQPQHF; cdr3_nt: TGTGCCAGCAGTTTATTCCTCGGGAATCAGCCCCAGCATTTT
d_call: NA; j_call: TRBJ1-2; clone_size: few; v_call: TRBV7-9; cdr3_aa: CASSLVVRGSFYGYTF; cdr3_nt: TGTGCCAGCAGCTTAGTGGTGAGGGGTTCTTTCTATGGCTACACCTTC
d_call: TRBD1; j_call: TRBJ1-2; clone_size: NA; v_call: TRBV12-5; cdr3_aa: CASGLSPLGQGRDGYTF; cdr3_nt: TGTGCTAGTGGTTTGTCTCCCCTGGGACAGGGGAGGGATGGCTACACCTTC
d_call: TRBD1; j_call: TRBJ1-1; clone_size: few; v_call: TRBV19; cdr3_aa: CASSIRGPGPNTEAFF; cdr3_nt: TGTGCCAGTTCTATCAGGGGGCCAGGCCCGAACACTGAAGCTTTCTTT
d_call: TRBD1; j_call: TRBJ2-1; clone_size: few; v_call: TRBV7-9; cdr3_aa: CASSGGQGAAYNEQFF; cdr3_nt: TGTGCCAGCAGCGGAGGCCAGGGGGCGGCCTACAATGAGCAGTTCTTC
d_call: NA; j_call: TRBJ1-2; clone_size: many; v_call: TRBV28; cdr3_aa: CASSLWFQGSGGYTF; cdr3_nt: TGTGCCAGCAGTTTATGGTTTCAGGGATCGGGGGGCTACACCTTC
d_call: NA; j_call: TRBJ2-3; clone_size: few; v_call: TRBV4-1; cdr3_aa: CASSQGPVARADTQYF; cdr3_nt: TGCGCCAGCAGCCAGGGACCGGTGGCGAGGGCAGATACGCAGTATTTT
d_call: NA; j_call: TRBJ2-1; clone_size: NA; v_call: TRBV12-3/TRBV12-4; cdr3_aa: CASTSGLAYNEQFF; cdr3_nt: TGTGCCAGCACCTCGGGACTGGCCTACAATGAGCAGTTCTTC
d_call: TRBD2; j_call: TRBJ2-1; clone_size: NA; v_call: TRBV7-9; cdr3_aa: CASSFLAGGPGYVEQFF; cdr3_nt: TGTGCCAGCAGCTTTCTAGCGGGGGGGCCTGGATACGTTGAGCAGTTCTTC
d_call: NA; j_call: TRBJ2-5; clone_size: NA; v_call: TRBV27; cdr3_aa: CASSDLQGAQETQYF; cdr3_nt: TGTGCCAGCAGTGACCTACAGGGCGCACAAGAGACCCAGTACTTC
d_call: NA; j_call: TRBJ2-3; clone_size: few; v_call: TRBV12-3/TRBV12-4; cdr3_aa: CASSPMPQNTDTQYF; cdr3_nt: TGTGCCAGCAGTCCCATGCCCCAAAATACAGATACGCAGTATTTT
d_call: NA; j_call: TRBJ1-1; clone_size: many; v_call: TRBV7-9; cdr3_aa: CASSFGLGGGTEAFF; cdr3_nt: TGTGCCAGCAGCTTCGGGTTAGGGGGGGGAACTGAAGCTTTCTTT
d_call: NA; j_call: TRBJ1-1; clone_size: NA; v_call: TRBV5-6; cdr3_aa: CASSLWEAKTEAFF; cdr3_nt: TGTGCCAGCAGCTTGTGGGAAGCAAAAACTGAAGCTTTCTTT
d_call: NA; j_call: TRBJ2-3; clone_size: NA; v_call: TRBV27; cdr3_aa: CASSRDGASTDTQYF; cdr3_nt: TGTGCCAGCAGTCGGGACGGGGCTAGCACAGATACGCAGTATTTT
d_call: NA; j_call: TRBJ2-7; clone_size: many; v_call: TRBV12-3/TRBV12-4; cdr3_aa: CASSRAHREQYF; cdr3_nt: TGTGCCAGCAGCCGGGCCCATCGGGAGCAGTACTTC
d_call: TRBD2; j_call: TRBJ2-3; clone_size: NA; v_call: TRBV12-3/TRBV12-4; cdr3_aa: CASRPSGGGRTDTQYF; cdr3_nt: TGTGCCAGCAGACCTTCCGGGGGGGGACGCACAGATACGCAGTATTTT
d_call: TRBD1; j_call: TRBJ1-5; clone_size: NA; v_call: TRBV6-2/TRBV6-3; cdr3_aa: CASTGVSNQPQHF; cdr3_nt: TGTGCCAGTACAGGGGTTAGCAATCAGCCCCAGCATTTT
d_call: NA; j_call: TRBJ2-7; clone_size: many; v_call: TRBV12-3/TRBV12-4; cdr3_aa: CASSLAGPPGEQYF; cdr3_nt: TGTGCCAGCAGTTTAGCCGGTCCCCCCGGCGAGCAGTACTTC